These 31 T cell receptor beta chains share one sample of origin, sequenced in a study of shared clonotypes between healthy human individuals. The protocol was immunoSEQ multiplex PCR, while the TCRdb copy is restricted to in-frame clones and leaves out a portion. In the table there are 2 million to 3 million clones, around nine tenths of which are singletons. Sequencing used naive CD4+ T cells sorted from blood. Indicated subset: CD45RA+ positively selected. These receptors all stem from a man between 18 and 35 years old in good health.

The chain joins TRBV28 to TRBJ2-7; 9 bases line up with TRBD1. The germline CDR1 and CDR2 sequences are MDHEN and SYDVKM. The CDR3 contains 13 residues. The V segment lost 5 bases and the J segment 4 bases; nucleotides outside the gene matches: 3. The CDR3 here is CASSEGQGYEQYF. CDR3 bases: TGTGCCAGCAGTGAGGGACAGGGATACGAGCAGTACTTC.

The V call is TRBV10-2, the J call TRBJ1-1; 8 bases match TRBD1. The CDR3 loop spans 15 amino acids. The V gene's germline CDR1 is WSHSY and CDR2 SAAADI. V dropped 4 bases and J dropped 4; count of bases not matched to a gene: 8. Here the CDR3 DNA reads TGCGCCAGCAGTGGGCCCGACAGGGGATCCACTGAAGCTTTCTTT. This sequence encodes CASSGPDRGSTEAFF.

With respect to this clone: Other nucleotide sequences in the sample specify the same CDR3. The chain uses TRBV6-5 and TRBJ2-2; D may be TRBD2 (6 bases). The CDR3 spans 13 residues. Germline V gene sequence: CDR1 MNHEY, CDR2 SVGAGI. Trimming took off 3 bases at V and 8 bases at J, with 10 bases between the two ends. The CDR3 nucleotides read TGTGCCAGCAGTTATTCAGGGACTGGGGAGCTGTTTTTT. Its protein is CASSYSGTGELFF.

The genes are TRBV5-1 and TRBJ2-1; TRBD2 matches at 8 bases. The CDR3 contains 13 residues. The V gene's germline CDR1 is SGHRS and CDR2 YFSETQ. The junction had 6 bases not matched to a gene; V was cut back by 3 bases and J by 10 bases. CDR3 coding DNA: TGCGCCAGCAGCTCGGACTTAGCGGGAGAGCAGTTCTTC. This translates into CASSSDLAGEQFF.

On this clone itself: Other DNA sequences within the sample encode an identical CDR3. CDR3 DNA sequence: TGTGCCTGGAGTCAAACAAGCAATCAGCCCCAGCATTTT. It yields the protein CAWSQTSNQPQHF. The chain links TRBV30 to TRBJ1-5; no reliable D call. Germline CDR1 is GTSNPN and CDR2 is SVGIG (reference sequence). V was trimmed by 2 bases and J by 1 base, leaving 6 bases between them. The CDR3 runs to 13 residues.

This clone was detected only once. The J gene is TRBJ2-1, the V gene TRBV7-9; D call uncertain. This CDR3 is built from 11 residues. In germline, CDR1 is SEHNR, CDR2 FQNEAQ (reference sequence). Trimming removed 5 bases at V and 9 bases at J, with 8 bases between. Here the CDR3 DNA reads TGTGCCAGCAGCCTTCAAAGTGAGCAGTTCTTC. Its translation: CASSLQSEQFF. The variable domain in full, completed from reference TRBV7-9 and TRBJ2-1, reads DTGVSQNPRHKITKRGQNVTFRCDPISEHNRLYWYRQTLGQGPEFLTYFQNEAQLEKSRLLSDRFSAERPKGSFSTLEIQRTEQGDSAMYLCASSLQSEQFFGPGTRLTVL.

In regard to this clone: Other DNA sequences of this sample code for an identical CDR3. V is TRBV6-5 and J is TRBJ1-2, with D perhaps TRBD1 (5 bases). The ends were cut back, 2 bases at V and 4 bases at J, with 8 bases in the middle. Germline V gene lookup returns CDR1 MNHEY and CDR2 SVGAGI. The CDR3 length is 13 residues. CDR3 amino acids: CASSYSGGYGYTF. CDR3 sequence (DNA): TGTGCCAGCAGTTACAGCGGGGGCTATGGCTACACCTTC.

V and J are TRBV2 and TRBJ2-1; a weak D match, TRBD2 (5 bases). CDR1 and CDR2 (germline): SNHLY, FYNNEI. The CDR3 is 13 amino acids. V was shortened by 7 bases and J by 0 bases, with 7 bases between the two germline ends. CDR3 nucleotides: TGTGCCAGCATCGGGAACTCCTACAATGAGCAGTTCTTC. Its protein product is CASIGNSYNEQFF.

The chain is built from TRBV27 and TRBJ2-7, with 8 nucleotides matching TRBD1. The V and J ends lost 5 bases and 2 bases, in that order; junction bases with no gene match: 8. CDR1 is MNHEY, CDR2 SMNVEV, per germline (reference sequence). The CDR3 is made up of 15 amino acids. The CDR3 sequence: CASSPRQGSPYEQYF. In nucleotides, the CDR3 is TGTGCCAGCAGTCCCCGACAGGGGAGCCCCTACGAGCAGTACTTC.

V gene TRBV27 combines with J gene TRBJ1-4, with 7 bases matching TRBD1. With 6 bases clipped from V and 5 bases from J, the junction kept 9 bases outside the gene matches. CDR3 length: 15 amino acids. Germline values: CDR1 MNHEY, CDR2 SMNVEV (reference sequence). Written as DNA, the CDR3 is TGTGCCAGCAGGCCGAAGGGGGCCCACAATGAAAAACTGTTTTTT. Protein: CASRPKGAHNEKLFF.

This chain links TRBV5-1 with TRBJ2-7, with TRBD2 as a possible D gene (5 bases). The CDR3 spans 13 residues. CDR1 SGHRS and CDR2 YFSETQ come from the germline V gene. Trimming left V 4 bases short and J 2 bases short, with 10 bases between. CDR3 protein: CASSTEGPYEQYF. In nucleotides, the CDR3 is TGCGCCAGCAGCACAGAGGGCCCCTACGAGCAGTACTTC. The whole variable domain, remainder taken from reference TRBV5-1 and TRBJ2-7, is KAGVTQTPRYLIKTRGQQVTLSCSPISGHRSVSWYQQTPGQGLQFLFEYFSETQRNKGNFPGRFSGRQFSNSRSEMNVSTLELGDSALYLCASSTEGPYEQYFGPGTRLTVT.

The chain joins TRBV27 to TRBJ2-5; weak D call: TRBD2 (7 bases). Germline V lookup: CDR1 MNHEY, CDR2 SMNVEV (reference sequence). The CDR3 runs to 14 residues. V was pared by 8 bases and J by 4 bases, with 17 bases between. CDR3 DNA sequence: TGTGCCAGCTGGGGAGGGGGGGCCCGAGAGACCCAGTACTTC. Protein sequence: CASWGGGARETQYF.

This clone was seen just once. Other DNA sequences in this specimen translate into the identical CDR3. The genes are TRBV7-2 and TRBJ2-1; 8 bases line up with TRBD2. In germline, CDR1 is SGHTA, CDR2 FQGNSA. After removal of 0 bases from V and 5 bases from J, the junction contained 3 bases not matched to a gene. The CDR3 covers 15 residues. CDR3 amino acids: CASSLASGANNEQFF. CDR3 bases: TGTGCCAGCAGCTTAGCTAGCGGGGCCAACAATGAGCAGTTCTTC. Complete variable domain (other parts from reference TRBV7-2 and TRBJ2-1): GAGVSQSPSNKVTEKGKDVELRCDPISGHTALYWYRQSLGQGLEFLIYFQGNSAPDKSGLPSDRFSAERTGGSVSTLTIQRTQQEDSAVYLCASSLASGANNEQFFGPGTRLTVL.

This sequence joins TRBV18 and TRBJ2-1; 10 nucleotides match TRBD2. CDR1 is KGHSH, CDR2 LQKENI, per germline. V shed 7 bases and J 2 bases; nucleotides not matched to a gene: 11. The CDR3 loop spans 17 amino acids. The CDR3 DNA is TGTGCCAGCTTTGTTAGGCTAGCGGGAGAGACCTACAATGAGCAGTTCTTC. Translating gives CASFVRLAGETYNEQFF.

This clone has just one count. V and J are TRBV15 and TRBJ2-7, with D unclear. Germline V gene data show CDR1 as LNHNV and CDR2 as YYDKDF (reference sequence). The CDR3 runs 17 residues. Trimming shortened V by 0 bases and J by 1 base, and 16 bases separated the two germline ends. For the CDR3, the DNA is TGTGCCACCAGCAGAGAACCCATGCCCCAAGGTTCCTACGAGCAGTACTTC. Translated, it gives CATSREPMPQGSYEQYF.

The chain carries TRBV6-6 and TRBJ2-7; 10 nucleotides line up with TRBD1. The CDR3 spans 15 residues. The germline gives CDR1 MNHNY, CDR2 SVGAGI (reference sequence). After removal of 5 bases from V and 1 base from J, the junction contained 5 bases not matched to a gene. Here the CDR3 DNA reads TGTGCCAGCAGTACGGGACAGGGGCTTTCCTACGAGCAGTACTTC. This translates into CASSTGQGLSYEQYF.

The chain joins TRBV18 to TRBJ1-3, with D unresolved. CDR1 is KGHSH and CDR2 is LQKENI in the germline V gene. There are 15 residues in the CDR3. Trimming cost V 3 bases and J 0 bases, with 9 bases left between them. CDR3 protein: CASSPAVVSGNTIYF. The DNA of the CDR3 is TGTGCCAGCTCACCCGCGGTGGTCTCTGGAAACACCATATATTTT.

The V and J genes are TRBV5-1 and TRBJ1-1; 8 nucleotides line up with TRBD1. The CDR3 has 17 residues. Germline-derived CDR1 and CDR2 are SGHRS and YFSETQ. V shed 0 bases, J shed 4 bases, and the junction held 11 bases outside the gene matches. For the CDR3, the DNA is TGCGCCAGCAGCTTGGAGGGACAGGTCGCTTTCGGCACTGAAGCTTTCTTT. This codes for CASSLEGQVAFGTEAFF.

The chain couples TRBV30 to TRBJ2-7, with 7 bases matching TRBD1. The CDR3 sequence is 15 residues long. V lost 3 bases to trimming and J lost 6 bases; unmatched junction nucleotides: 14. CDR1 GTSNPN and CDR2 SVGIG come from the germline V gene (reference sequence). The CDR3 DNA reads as TGTGCCTGGAGGCACAGGGGATTCCAAACTCCCGAGCAGTACTTC. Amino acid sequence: CAWRHRGFQTPEQYF.

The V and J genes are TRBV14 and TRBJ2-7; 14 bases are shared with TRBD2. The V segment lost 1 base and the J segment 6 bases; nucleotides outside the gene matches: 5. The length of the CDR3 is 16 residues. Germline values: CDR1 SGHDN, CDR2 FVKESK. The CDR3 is CASSQVGLAGAAEQYF. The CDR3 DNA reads TGTGCCAGCAGCCAAGTGGGACTAGCGGGAGCCGCCGAGCAGTACTTC.

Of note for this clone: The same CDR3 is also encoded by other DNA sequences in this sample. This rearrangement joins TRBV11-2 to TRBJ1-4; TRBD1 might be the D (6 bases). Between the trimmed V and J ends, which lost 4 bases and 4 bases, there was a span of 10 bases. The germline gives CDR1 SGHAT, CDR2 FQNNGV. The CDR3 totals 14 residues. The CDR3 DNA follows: TGTGCCAGCAGCTCACAGGGAATTAATGAAAAACTGTTTTTT. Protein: CASSSQGINEKLFF.

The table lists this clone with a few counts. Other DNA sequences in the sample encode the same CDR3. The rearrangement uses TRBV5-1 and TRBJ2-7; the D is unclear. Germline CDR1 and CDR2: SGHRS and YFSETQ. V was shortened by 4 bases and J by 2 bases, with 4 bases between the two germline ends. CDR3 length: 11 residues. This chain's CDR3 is CASSDAYEQYF. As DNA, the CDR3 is TGCGCCAGCAGCGACGCCTACGAGCAGTACTTC.

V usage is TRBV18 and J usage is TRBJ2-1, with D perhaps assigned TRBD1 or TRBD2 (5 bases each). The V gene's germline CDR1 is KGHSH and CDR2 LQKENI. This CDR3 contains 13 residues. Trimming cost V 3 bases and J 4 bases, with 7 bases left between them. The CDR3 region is CASSPGPYNEQFF. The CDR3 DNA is TGTGCCAGCTCACCGGGACCTTACAATGAGCAGTTCTTC.

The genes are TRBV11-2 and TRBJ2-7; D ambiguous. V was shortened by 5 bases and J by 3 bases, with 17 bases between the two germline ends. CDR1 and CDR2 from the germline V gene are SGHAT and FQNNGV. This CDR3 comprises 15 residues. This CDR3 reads CASSHDSATNYEQYF. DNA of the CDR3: TGTGCCAGCAGCCATGACTCTGCCACCAACTACGAGCAGTACTTC.

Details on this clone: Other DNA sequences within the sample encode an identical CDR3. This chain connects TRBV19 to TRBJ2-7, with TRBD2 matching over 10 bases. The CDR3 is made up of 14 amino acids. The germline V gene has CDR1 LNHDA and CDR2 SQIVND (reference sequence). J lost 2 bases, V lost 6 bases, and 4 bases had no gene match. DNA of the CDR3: TGTGCCAGTAGCCGGACTAGCGGCACCTACGAGCAGTACTTC. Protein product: CASSRTSGTYEQYF.

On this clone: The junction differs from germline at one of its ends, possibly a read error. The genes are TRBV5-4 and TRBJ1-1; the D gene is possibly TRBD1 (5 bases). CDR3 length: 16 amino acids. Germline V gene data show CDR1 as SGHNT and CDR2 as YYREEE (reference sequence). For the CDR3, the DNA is TGTGCCAGCACCTTGCCGCCAGGGTCTGGGAACACTGAAGCTTTCTTT. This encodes CASTLPPGSGNTEAFF.

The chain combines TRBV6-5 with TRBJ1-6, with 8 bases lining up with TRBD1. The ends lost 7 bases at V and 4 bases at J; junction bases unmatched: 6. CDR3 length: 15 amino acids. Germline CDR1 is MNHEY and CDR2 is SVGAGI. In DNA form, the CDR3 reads TGTGCCAGCACCAAAGGGACAGGTTATAATTCACCCCTCCACTTT. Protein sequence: CASTKGTGYNSPLHF.

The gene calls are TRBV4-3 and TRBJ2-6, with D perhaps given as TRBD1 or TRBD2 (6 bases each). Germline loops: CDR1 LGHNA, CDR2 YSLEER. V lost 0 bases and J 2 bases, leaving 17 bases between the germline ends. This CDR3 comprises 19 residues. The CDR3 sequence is CASSQEAAPGATGANVLTF. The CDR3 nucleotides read TGCGCCAGCAGCCAAGAGGCAGCGCCGGGGGCTACTGGGGCCAACGTCCTGACTTTC.

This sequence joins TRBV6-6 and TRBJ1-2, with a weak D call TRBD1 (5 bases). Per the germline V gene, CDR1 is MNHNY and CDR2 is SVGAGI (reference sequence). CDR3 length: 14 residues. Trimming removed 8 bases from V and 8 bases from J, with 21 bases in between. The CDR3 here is CASALGTEGGGYTF. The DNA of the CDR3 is TGTGCCAGCGCCCTTGGGACCGAGGGAGGAGGCTACACCTTC.

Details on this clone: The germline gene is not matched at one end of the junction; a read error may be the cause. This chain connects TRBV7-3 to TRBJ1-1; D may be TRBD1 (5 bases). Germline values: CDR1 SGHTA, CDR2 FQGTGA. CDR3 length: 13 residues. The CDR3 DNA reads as TGTGCCAGCAGATTAAGGGGCAGCTCTGAAGCTTTCTTT. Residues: CASRLRGSSEAFF.

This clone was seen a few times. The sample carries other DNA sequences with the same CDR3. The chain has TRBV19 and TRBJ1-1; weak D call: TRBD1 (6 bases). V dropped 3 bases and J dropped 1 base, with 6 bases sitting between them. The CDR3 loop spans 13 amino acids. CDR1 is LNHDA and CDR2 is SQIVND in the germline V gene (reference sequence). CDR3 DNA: TGTGCCAGTAGTATGACAGGGAACACTGAAGCTTTCTTT. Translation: CASSMTGNTEAFF. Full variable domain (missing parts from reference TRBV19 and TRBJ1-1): DGGITQSPKYLFRKEGQNVTLSCEQNLNHDAMYWYRQDPGQGLRLIYYSQIVNDFQKGDIAEGYSVSREKKESFPLTVTSAQKNPTAFYLCASSMTGNTEAFFGQGTRLTVV.